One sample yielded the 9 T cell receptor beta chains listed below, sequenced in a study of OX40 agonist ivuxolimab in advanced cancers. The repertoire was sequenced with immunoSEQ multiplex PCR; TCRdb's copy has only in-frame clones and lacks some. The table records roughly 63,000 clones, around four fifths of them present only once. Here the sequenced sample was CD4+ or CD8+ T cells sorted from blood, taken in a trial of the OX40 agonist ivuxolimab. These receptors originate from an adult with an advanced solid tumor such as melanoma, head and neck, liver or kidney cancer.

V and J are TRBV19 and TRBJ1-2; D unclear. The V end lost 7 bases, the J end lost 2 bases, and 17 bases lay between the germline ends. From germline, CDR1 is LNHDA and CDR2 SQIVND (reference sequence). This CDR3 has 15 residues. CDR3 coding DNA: TGTGCCAGTATACCCTTGGCAGGCGCCAACTATGGCTACACCTTC. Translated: CASIPLAGANYGYTF.

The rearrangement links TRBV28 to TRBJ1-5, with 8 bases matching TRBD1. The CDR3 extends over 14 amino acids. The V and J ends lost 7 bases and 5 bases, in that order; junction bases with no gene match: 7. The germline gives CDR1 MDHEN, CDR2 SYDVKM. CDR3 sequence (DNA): TGTGCCAGCATCTCCGGGACAGGAGATCAGCCCCAGCATTTT. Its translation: CASISGTGDQPQHF.

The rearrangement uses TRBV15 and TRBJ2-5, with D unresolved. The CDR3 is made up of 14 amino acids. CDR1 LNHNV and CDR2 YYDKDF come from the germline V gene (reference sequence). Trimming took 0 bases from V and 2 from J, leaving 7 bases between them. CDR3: CATSRDSAQETQYF. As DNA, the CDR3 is TGTGCCACCAGCAGAGATTCGGCGCAAGAGACCCAGTACTTC.

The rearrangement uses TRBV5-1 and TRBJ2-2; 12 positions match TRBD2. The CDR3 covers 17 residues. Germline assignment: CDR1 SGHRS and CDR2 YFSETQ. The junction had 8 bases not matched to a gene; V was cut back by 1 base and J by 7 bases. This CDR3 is CASSLRLAGAVGGELFF. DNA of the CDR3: TGCGCCAGCAGCTTGAGACTAGCGGGGGCCGTGGGCGGGGAGCTGTTTTTT.

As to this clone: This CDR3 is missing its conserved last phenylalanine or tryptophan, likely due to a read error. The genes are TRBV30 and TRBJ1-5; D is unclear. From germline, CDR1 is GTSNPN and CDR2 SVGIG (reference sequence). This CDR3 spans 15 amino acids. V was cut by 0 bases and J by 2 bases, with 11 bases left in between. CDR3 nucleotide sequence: TGTGCCTGGAGTGTACACGTGGAGGGCAATCAGCCCCAGCATCTT. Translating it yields CAWSVHVEGNQPQHL.

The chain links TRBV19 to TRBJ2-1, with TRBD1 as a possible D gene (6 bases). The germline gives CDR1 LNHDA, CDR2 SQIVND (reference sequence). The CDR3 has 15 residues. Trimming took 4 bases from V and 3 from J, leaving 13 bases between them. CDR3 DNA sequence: TGTGCCAGTAGTACGGACAGCAGGAGCTACAATGAGCAGTTCTTC. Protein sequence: CASSTDSRSYNEQFF.

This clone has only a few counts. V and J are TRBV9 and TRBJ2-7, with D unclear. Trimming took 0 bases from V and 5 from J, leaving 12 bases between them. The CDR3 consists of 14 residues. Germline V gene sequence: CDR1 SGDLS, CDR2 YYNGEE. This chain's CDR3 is CASSVEVRGDEQYF. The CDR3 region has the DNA TGTGCCAGCAGCGTAGAGGTACGTGGGGACGAGCAGTACTTC. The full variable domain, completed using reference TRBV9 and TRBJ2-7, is DSGVTQTPKHLITATGQRVTLRCSPRSGDLSVYWYQQSLDQGLQFLIQYYNGEERAKGNILERFSAQQFPDLHSELNLSSLELGDSALYFCASSVEVRGDEQYFGPGTRLTVT.

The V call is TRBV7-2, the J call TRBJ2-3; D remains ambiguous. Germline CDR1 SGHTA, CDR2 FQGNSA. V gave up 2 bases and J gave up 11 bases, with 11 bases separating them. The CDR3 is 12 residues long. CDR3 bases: TGTGCCAGCAGCTTATTCAACGGGCTGCAGTATTTT. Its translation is CASSLFNGLQYF.

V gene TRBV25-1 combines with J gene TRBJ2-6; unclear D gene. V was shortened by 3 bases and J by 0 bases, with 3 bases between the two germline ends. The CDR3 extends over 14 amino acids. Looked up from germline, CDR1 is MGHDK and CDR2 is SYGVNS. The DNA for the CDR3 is TGTGCCAGCAGTGACCCCTCTGGGGCCAACGTCCTGACTTTC. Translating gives CASSDPSGANVLTF.